These T cell receptor beta chains were read from a single sample in a study of metastatic and nonmetastatic thyroid tumors. Using MiXCR, TCRdb reanalyzed the PCR reads. The top ten hold 5.5% to 7% of the sample, which has tens of thousands of clones, roughly 26% seen once. Sequencing was done on a sample of blood. These receptors were taken from a female donor with papillary thyroid cancer or a benign thyroid nodule (not recorded which). Some clones in this sample may be carry-over from other donors' samples. CDR3s include the opening cysteine and the closing phenylalanine or tryptophan. A D gene is named only where the DNA matches it firmly. Rows may omit the clone size; those that give it use once, few, many or a size class.

TRBJ1-1 TRBV20-1 many TRBD1 CSVLGTGGTEAFF TGCAGTGTGTTGGGGACAGGGGGGACTGAAGCTTTCTTT
TRBJ2-3 TRBV5-4 many TRBD2 CASSLAGGRAHGSTDTQYF TGTGCCAGCAGCTTGGCCGGCGGGAGGGCCCACGGAAGCACAGATACGCAGTATTTT
TRBJ2-7 TRBV6-1 - - CASRASLAYEQYF TGTGCCAGCAGAGCTAGTTTGGCCTACGAGCAGTACTTC
TRBJ2-7 TRBV4-2 many TRBD1 CASSQAGTASYEQYF TGTGCCAGCAGCCAAGCCGGGACAGCCTCCTACGAGCAGTACTTC
TRBJ2-2 TRBV20-1 - - CSARGVTNTWELFF TGCAGTGCTAGAGGTGTCACCAACACCTGGGAGCTGTTTTTT
TRBJ2-7 TRBV20-1 - - CSARGQVYEQYF TGCAGTGCTAGAGGACAGGTATACGAGCAGTACTTC
TRBJ1-2 TRBV20-1 medium-sized - CSATLGGQANYGYTF TGCAGTGCTACGCTAGGGGGACAAGCTAACTATGGCTACACCTTC
TRBJ2-7 TRBV5-1 - TRBD2 CASSSKGLAYEQYF TGCGCCAGCAGCTCAAAAGGACTAGCCTACGAGCAGTACTTC
TRBJ1-1 TRBV7-6 - TRBD1 CASSPTGGENTEAFF TGTGCCAGCAGCCCGACAGGGGGGGAGAACACTGAAGCTTTCTTT
TRBJ1-3 TRBV6-1 few - CASRPGQGGNTIYF TGTGCCAGCAGACCCGGGCAGGGAGGGAACACCATATATTTT
TRBJ1-5 TRBV20-1 medium-sized - CSARDSPSGAQHF TGCAGTGCTAGAGATAGTCCCTCCGGGGCCCAGCATTTT
TRBJ2-5 TRBV24-1 few - CATSVSLQDTQYF TGTGCCACCAGTGTCAGCCTCCAAGATACCCAGTACTTC
TRBJ1-5 TRBV20-1 medium-sized TRBD1 CSAGETGDSNQPQHF TGCAGTGCTGGAGAGACAGGGGATAGCAATCAGCCCCAGCATTTT
TRBJ2-5 TRBV20-1 - TRBD2 CSARAGGPQETQYF TGCAGTGCTCGAGCGGGAGGGCCCCAAGAGACCCAGTACTTC
TRBJ1-4 TRBV6-2/TRBV6-3 - - CASSAQGILNEKLFF TGTGCCAGCAGCGCCCAGGGGATTCTTAATGAAAAACTGTTTTTT
TRBJ2-7 TRBV4-1 - - CASSLALRTPTYEQYF TGCGCCAGCAGCCTGGCATTGAGGACACCAACCTACGAGCAGTACTTC
TRBJ2-7 TRBV2 - - CASSEPPVEQYF TGTGCCAGCAGTGAACCGCCCGTCGAGCAGTACTTC
TRBJ1-1 TRBV11-3 few TRBD1 CASSIGDRLNTEAFF TGTGCCAGCAGCATCGGGGACAGACTGAACACTGAAGCTTTCTTT
TRBJ2-5 TRBV6-5 few - CASSYSGRETHYF TGTGCCAGCAGTTACTCAGGTAGAGAGACCCATTACTTC
TRBJ1-6 TRBV6-1 medium-sized TRBD1 CASRVPGQSDSPLHF TGTGCCAGCAGGGTCCCGGGACAGTCTGATTCACCCCTCCACTTT
TRBJ1-1 TRBV2 - - CASSEALAGRVRTEAFF TGTGCCAGCAGTGAAGCGTTGGCAGGCAGGGTCAGGACTGAAGCTTTCTTT
TRBJ1-4 TRBV6-4 - TRBD1 CAGSVFGTGDEKLFF TGTGCCGGCAGTGTATTCGGGACAGGGGATGAAAAACTGTTTTTT
TRBJ2-1 TRBV7-3 - - CASSFRQGLRNEQFF TGTGCCAGCAGCTTTAGGCAGGGGTTAAGAAATGAGCAGTTCTTC
TRBJ2-1 TRBV5-1 - - CASSLAGNEQFF TGCGCCAGCAGCTTGGCGGGCAATGAGCAGTTCTTC
TRBJ2-2 TRBV20-1 many - CSARDSFRTNTGELFF TGCAGTGCTAGAGATTCATTCAGGACCAACACCGGGGAGCTGTTTTTT
TRBJ2-7 TRBV11-2 few - CASSPRRLTVVYEQYF TGTGCCAGCAGCCCTCGCCGACTTACGGTGGTTTACGAGCAGTACTTC
TRBJ2-3 TRBV4-2 - - CAGTRVRGVGTYTQYF TGTGCCGGCACCCGGGTGCGAGGGGTCGGCACATATACGCAGTATTTT
TRBJ2-5 TRBV20-1 few - CSAQPPQETQYF TGCAGTGCCCAGCCCCCTCAAGAGACCCAGTACTTC
TRBJ2-5 TRBV18 many TRBD2 CASSPRTSGRTYQETQYF TGTGCCAGCTCACCTCGGACTAGCGGGCGAACGTACCAAGAGACCCAGTACTTC
TRBJ1-5 TRBV6-2/TRBV6-3 - TRBD1 CASSYGQGFRQPQHF TGTGCCAGCAGTTATGGACAGGGGTTTCGGCAGCCCCAGCATTTT
TRBJ1-2 TRBV20-1 - - CSARPSSRGGYTF TGCAGTGCTAGACCGTCCTCCCGGGGTGGCTACACCTTC
TRBJ2-1 TRBV25-1 few - CASSGSVRGFTNEQFF TGTGCCAGCAGTGGATCCGTCCGGGGATTTACAAATGAGCAGTTCTTC
TRBJ1-5 TRBV11-2 once - CASSLAGDQPQHF TGTGCCAGCAGCTTAGCGGGGGACCAGCCCCAGCATTTT
TRBJ2-7 TRBV6-1 - - CASSDRGAVQQYF TGTGCCAGCAGTGACCGCGGGGCCGTCCAGCAGTACTTC
TRBJ2-1 TRBV24-1 - - CATSACGNEQFF TGTGCCACCAGTGCTTGTGGAAATGAGCAGTTCTTC
TRBJ1-1 TRBV18 many - CASSLGGLDTEAFF TGTGCCAGCTCACTAGGAGGGTTGGATACTGAAGCTTTCTTT
TRBJ2-3 TRBV6-1 few TRBD2 CASGDGSGGADTQYF TGTGCCAGTGGGGACGGTAGCGGGGGAGCAGATACGCAGTATTTT